This T cell receptor beta chain was sequenced during a study of blood T cell repertoires in COVID-19. At the level of the study: COVID-19 samples, acute and convalescent, were from the United States, Italy and Spain.

Participants were aged about 18 to 100 years, lived in roughly 25 US areas, and enrolled virtually. The protocol was immunoSEQ multiplex PCR, while the TCRdb copy is restricted to in-frame clones and leaves out a portion. The data hold 300,000 to 350,000 clones, with nearly 90% observed a single time. This clone was seen more than once but under ten times. This CDR3 has 14 amino acids. V shed 3 bases, J shed 3 bases, and the junction held 4 bases outside the gene matches. The germline CDR1 and CDR2 sequences are MGHDK and SYGVNS. The source is a woman aged 18-30 years with acute COVID-19. The specimen was PBMCs or T cells enriched from blood (not recorded which). The chain employs TRBV25-1 and TRBJ1-1, with TRBD1 identical over 7 bases. This chain's CDR3 is CASSDTGADTEAFF. The CDR3 region has the DNA TGTGCCAGCAGTGATACAGGGGCGGACACTGAAGCTTTCTTT.